This T cell receptor beta chain was identified during a study of control samples from healthy donors and cancer patients. The CDR3 covers 18 residues. Germline V gene lookup returns CDR1 SGDLS and CDR2 YYNGEE. V lost 0 bases, J lost 0 bases, and 11 bases stayed unmatched. Sequenced by immunoSEQ multiplex PCR; TCRdb stores in-frame clones only, minus some. The sample gives tens of thousands of clones, around four fifths of which show up once; roughly 18% is in the top ten. The chain uses TRBV9 and TRBJ1-1; 7 nucleotides align to TRBD1. The sequenced material came from blood. This sequence originates from a man younger than 45 in good health. The CDR3 DNA is TGTGCCAGCAGCGTAGGGTGGGGGGACAGCGTCATGAACACTGAAGCTTTCTTT. As protein: CASSVGWGDSVMNTEAFF.